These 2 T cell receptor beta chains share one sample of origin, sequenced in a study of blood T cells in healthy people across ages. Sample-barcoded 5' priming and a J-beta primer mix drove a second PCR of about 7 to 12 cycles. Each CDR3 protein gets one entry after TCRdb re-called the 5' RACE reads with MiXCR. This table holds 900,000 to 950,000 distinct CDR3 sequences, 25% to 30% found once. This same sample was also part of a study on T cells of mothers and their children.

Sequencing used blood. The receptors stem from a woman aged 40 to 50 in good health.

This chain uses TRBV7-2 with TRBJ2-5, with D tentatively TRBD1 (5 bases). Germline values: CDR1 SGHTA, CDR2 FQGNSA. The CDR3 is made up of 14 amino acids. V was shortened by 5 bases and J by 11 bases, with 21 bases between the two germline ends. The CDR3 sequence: CASSPQGSPVEQYF. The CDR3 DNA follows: TGTGCCAGCAGCCCTCAGGGTAGCCCGGTTGAGCAGTACTTC.

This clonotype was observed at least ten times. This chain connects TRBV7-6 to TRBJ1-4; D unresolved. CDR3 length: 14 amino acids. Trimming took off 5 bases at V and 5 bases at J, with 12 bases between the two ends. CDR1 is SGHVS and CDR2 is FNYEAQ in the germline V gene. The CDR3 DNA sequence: TGTGCCAGCAGCCCCACGGGAGGAAATGAAAAACTGTTTTTT. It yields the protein CASSPTGGNEKLFF.